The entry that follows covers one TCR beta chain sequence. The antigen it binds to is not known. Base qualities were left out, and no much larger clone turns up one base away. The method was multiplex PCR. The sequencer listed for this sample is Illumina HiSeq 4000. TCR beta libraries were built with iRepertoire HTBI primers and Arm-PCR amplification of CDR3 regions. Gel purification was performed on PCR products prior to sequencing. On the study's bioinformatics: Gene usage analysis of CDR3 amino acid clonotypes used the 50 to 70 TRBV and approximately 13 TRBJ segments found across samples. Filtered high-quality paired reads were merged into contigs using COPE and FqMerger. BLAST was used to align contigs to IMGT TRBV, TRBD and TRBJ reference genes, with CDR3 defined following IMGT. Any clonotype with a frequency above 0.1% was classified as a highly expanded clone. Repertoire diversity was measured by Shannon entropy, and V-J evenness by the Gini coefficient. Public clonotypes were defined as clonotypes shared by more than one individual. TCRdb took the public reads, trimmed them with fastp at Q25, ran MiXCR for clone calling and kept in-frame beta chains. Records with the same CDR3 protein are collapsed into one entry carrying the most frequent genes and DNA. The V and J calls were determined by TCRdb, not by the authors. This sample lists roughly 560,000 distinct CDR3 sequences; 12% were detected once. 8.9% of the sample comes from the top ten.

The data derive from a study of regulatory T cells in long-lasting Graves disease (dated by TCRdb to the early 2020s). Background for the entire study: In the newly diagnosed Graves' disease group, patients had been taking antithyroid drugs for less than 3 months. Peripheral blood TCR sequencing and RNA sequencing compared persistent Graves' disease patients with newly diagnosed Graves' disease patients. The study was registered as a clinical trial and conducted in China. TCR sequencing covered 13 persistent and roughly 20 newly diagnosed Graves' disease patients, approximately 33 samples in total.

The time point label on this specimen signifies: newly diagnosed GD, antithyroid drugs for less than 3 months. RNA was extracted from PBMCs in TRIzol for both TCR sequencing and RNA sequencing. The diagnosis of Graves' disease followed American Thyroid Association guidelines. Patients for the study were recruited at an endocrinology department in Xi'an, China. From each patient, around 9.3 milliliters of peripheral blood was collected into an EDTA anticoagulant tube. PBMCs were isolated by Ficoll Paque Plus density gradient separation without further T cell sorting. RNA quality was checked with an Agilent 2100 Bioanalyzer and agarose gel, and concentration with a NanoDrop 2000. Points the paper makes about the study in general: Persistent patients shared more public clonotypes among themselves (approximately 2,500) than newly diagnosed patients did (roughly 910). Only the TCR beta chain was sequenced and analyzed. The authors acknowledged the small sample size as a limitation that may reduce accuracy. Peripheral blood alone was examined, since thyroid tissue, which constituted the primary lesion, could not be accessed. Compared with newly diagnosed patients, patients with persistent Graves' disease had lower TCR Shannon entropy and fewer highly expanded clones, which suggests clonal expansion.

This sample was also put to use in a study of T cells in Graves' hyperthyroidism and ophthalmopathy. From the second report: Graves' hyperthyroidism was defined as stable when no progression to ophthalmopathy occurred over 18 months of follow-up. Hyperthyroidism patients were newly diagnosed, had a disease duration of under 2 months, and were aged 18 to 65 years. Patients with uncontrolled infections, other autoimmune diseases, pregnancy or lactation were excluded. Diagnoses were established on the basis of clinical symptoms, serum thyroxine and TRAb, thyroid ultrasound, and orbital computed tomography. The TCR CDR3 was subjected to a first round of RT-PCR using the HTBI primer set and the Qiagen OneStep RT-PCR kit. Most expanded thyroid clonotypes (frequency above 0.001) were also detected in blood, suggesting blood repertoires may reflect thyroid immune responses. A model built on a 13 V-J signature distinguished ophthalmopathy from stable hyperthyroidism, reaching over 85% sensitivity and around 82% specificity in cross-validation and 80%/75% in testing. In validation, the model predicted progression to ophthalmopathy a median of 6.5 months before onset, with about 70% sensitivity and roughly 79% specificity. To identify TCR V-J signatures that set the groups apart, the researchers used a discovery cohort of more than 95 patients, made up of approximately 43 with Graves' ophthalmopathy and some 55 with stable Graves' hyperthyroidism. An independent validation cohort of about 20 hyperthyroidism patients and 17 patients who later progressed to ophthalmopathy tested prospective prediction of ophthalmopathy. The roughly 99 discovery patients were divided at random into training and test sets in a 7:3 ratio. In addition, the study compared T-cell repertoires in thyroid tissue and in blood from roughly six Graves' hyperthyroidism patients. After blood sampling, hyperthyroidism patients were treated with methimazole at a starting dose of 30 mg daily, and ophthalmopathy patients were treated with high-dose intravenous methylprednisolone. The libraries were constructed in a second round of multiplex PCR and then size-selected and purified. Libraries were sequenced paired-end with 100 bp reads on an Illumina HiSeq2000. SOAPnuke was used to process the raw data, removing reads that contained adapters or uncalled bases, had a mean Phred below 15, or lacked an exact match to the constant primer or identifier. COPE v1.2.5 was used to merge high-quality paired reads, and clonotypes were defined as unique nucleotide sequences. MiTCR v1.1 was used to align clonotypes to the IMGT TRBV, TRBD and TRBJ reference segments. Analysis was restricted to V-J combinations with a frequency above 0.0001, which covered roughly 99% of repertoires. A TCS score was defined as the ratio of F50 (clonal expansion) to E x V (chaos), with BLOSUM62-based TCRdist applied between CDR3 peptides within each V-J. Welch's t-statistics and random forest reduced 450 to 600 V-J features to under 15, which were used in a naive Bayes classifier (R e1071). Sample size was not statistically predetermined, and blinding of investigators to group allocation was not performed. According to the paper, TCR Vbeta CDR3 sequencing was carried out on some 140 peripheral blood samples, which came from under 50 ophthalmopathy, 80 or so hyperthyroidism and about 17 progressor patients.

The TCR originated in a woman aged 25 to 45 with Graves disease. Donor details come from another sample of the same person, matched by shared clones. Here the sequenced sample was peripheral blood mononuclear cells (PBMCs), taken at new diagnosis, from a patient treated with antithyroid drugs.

In nucleotides, the sequence is TGCAGTGCTAGAGATCAAGGTGGACAGGAGCTCTACGAGCAGTACTTC. This codes for CSARDQGGQELYEQYF. Here the chain combines TRBV20-1 and TRBJ2-7; 7 middle bases align to TRBD1. The CDR3 spans 16 residues, from the cysteine through the phenylalanine. Kept here is only the CDR3 DNA, which spans 48 bases and is read in frame from base 1. The junction shows trimming of 0 bases on V and 3 bases on J, and the gene matches do not reach 11 bases of it. As encoded in the germline V gene (reference sequence), CDR1 is DFQATT while CDR2 is SNEGSKA.